This entry describes one T cell receptor (beta chain). As yet, its antigen is unknown. In the PCR, 60 Vbeta and 13 Jbeta primers were used. Here immunoSEQ multiplex PCR was the method, and the copy in TCRdb shows in-frame clones only, minus some. Its listing shows 80,000 to 100,000 clones. The data stem from a study of cytomegalovirus exposure and HLA in healthy donors. CDR1 SQVTM and CDR2 ANQGSEA come from the germline V gene. This CDR3 region has 14 residues. The ends lost 5 bases at V and 0 bases at J; junction bases unmatched: 3. Study outcomes and limitations: Reports credit the classifier with highly specific, highly sensitive diagnosis of cytomegalovirus status. In an earlier analysis, productive rearrangement rates for most beta V segments clustered near 90% or 30%. By HLA locus, TCR association rates varied in a later analysis, with DRB1 showing the most and HLA-C the fewest.

This TCR came from a man over 45 in good health and CMV-seropositive. Sequencing was done on a sample of PBMCs. The chain recombines TRBV29-1 with TRBJ2-2, with 7 bases identical to TRBD1. CDR3 in amino acids: CSVRQGANTGELFF. CDR3 nucleotides: TGCAGCGTTCGACAGGGCGCGAACACCGGGGAGCTGTTTTTT.